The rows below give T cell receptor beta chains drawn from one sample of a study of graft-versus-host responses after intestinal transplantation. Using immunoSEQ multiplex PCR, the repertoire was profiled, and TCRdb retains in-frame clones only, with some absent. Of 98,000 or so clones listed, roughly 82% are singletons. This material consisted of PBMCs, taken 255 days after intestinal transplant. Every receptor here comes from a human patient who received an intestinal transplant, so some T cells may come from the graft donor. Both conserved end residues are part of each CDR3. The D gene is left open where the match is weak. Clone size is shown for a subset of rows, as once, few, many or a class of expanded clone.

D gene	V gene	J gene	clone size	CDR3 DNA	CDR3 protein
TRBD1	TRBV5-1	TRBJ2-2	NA	TGCGCCAGCAGTCAACCCGGGACAGGAGGGGAGCTGTTTTTT	CASSQPGTGGELFF
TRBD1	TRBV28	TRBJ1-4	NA	TGTGCCAGCAGTTTCCTCCTGACAGGGGGCGTGGCAACTAATGAAAAACTGTTTTTT	CASSFLLTGGVATNEKLFF
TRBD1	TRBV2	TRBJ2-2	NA	TGTGCCAGCAGTGAAGGTGGGACAGGGGCCGGGGAGCTGTTTTTT	CASSEGGTGAGELFF
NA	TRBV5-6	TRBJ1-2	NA	TGTGCCAGCAGGTTGAAGGCTAACTATGGCTACACCTTC	CASRLKANYGYTF
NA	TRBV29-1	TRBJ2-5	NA	TGCAGCGTTAAGGGAGACACACAAGAGACCCAGTACTTC	CSVKGDTQETQYF
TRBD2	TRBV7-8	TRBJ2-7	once	TGTGCCAGCAGCTCCCTACTAGCGGGGGGGCCGAACGAGCAGTACTTC	CASSSLLAGGPNEQYF
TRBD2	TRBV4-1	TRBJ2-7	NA	TGCGCCAGCAGCCAAGGTAGCGGGAGCTCCTACGAGCAGTACTTC	CASSQGSGSSYEQYF
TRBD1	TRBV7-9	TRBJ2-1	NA	TGTGCCAGCAGCATGGGACAGGGAATCGCCTACAATGAGCAGTTCTTC	CASSMGQGIAYNEQFF
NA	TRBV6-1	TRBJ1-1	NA	TGTGCCAGCAGTTGGACAGTGAATCCCTCCACTGAAGCTTTCTTT	CASSWTVNPSTEAFF
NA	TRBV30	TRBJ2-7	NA	TGTGCCTGGAGTTACTCAGGGTACGAGCAGTACTTC	CAWSYSGYEQYF
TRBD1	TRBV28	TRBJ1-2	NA	TGTGCCACCCAACCTGCGGGACAGGGCCATTCCTATGGCTACACCTTC	CATQPAGQGHSYGYTF
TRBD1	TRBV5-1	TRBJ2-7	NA	TGCGCCAGCAGCCGTAACAGGGGGCCACACGAGCAGTACTTC	CASSRNRGPHEQYF
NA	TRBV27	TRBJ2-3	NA	TGTGCCAGCAGTCCCCGCACAGATACGCAATATTTT	CASSPRTDTQYF
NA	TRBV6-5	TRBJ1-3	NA	TGTGCCAGCAGTTACGGGGGGGTTGGAAACACCATATATTTT	CASSYGGVGNTIYF
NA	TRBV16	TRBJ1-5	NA	TGTGCCAGCAGCCAATCGATAGGGGGCAATCAGCCCCAGCATTTT	CASSQSIGGNQPQHF
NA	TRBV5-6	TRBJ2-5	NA	TGTGCCAGCAGCTTCGCGGCGGGGATAGAGACCCAGTACTTC	CASSFAAGIETQYF
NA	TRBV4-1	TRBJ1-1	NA	TGCGCCAGCAGCCAAGAATATCAGGTTGAAGCTTTCTTT	CASSQEYQVEAFF
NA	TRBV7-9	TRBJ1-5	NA	TGTGCCAGCAGCTTAGGTGGAGGGGGCAATCAGCCCCAGCATTTT	CASSLGGGGNQPQHF
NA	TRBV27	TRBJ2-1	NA	TGTGCCAGCAGCCCCTCTCTTTCGGACCTTATCTACAATGAGCAGTTCTTC	CASSPSLSDLIYNEQFF
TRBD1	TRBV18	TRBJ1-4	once	TGTGCCAGCTCACAGACAGGGGGCTATGAAAAACTGTTTTTT	CASSQTGGYEKLFF
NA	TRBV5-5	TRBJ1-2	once	TGTGCCAGCAGCACCGGGGTCGAGCGGGGCTACACCTTC	CASSTGVERGYTF
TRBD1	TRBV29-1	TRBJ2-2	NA	TGCAGCGTTGAAGACCGGGACAGGGCCGCGACCGGGGAGCTGTTTTTT	CSVEDRDRAATGELFF
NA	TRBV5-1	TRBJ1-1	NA	TGCGCCAGCAGCTTGGCCACCAGGGGCTCGTTTGGAGGCGCTGAAGCTTTCTTT	CASSLATRGSFGGAEAFF
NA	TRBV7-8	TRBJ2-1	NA	TGTGCCAGCAGCTTCCCTAGCTACAATGAGCAGTTCTTC	CASSFPSYNEQFF
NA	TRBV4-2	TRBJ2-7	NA	TGTGCCAGCAGCCAAGCCGGCAGGGCCTACGAGCAGTACTTC	CASSQAGRAYEQYF
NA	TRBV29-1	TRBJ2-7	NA	TGCAGCGTCCGCGGGCTTACTTCCTACGAGCAGTACTTC	CSVRGLTSYEQYF
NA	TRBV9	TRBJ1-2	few	TGTGCCAGCAGCGGTGACAGGCATAGGGACTATGGCTACACCTTC	CASSGDRHRDYGYTF
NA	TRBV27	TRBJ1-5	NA	TGTGCCAGCAGCCGGACCAGGGAATCTCAGCCCCAGCATTTT	CASSRTRESQPQHF
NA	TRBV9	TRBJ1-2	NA	TGTGCCAGCAGCGGCTACACCTTC	CASSGYTF
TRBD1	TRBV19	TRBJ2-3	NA	TGTGCCAGTAGTCCGCGACAGGGCCGCCACACAGATACGCAGTATTTT	CASSPRQGRHTDTQYF
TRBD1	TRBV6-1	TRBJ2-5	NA	TGTGCCAGCAGTGGGGACAGGGGGCTAGGAGAGACCCAGTACTTC	CASSGDRGLGETQYF
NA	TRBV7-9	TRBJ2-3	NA	TGTGCCAGCAGCGCCGGGGAATATACGCAGTATTTT	CASSAGEYTQYF
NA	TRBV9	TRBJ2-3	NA	TGTGCCAGCAGCGTAGGAGGGGCCGGGAATACGCAGTATTTT	CASSVGGAGNTQYF
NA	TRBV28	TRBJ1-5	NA	TGTGCCAGCAGTTTGCTGGGGTCTCAGCCCCAGCATTTT	CASSLLGSQPQHF
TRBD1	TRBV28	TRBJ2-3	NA	TGTGCCAGCAGTTGGACAGGGGGATACACAGATACGCAGTATTTT	CASSWTGGYTDTQYF
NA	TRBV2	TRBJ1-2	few	TGTGCCAGCAGTGGACAGAGCTATGGCTACACCTTC	CASSGQSYGYTF
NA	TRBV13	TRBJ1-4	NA	TGTGCCAGCAGCTTACGGGGAGGGGTTAATGAAAAACTGTTTTTT	CASSLRGGVNEKLFF
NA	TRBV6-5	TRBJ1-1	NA	TGTGCCAGCAGTGAATGGGGGCTGGGTGAAGCTTTCTTT	CASSEWGLGEAFF
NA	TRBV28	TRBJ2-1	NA	TGTGCCAGCAGCTTGGCCGGGGCTATTCGTGGTAGCTCCTACAATGAGCAGTTCTTC	CASSLAGAIRGSSYNEQFF
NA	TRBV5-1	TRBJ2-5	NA	TGCGCCAGCAGCTTGGGACTAGACCGAGGGGAGACCCAGTACTTC	CASSLGLDRGETQYF
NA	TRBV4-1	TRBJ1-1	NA	TGCGCCAGCACTCCCGGGGAGGGCAGATTGAACACTGAAGCTTTCTTT	CASTPGEGRLNTEAFF
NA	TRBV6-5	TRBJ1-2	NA	TGTGCCAGCAGCCTTCAGGATAACTATGGCTACACCTTC	CASSLQDNYGYTF
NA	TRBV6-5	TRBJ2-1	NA	TGTGCCAGCAGTTACTCGTGGGGGGGCCGCAATGAGCAGTTCTTC	CASSYSWGGRNEQFF
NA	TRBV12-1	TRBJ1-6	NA	TGTGCCAGCAGCCTAAGGGACAGACGTGCTTCACCCCTCCACTTT	CASSLRDRRASPLHF
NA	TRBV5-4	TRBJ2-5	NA	TGTGCCAGCTCCGATGGCACCTCCCAGACCCAGTACTTC	CASSDGTSQTQYF
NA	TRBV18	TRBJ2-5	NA	TGTGCCAGCTCACTGCAGAGGGAAGAGACCCAGTACTTC	CASSLQREETQYF